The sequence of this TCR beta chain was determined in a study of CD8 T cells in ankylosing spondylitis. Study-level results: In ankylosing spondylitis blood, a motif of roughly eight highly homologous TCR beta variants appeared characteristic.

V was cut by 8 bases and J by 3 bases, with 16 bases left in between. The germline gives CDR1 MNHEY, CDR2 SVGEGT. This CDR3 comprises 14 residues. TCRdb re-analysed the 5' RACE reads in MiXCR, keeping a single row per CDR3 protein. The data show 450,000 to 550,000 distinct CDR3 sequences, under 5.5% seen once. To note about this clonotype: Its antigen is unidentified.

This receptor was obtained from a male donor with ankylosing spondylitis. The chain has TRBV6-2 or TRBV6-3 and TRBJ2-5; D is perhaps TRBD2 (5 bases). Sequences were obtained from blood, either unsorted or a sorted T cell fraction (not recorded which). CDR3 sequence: CASLRSGIKETQYF. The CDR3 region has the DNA TGTGCCAGCCTCCGCAGCGGTATCAAAGAGACCCAGTACTTC.